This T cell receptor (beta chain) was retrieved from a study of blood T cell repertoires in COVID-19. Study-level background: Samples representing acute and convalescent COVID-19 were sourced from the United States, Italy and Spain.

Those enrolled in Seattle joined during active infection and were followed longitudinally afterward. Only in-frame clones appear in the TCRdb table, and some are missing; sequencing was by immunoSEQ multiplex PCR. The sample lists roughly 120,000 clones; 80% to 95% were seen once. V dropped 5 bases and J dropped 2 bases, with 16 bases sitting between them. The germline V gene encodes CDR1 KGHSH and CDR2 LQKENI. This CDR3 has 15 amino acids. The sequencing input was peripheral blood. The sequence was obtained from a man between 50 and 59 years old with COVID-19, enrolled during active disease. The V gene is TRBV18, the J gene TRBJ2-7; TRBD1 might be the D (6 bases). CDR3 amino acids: CASSFNPDSTYEQYV. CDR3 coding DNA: TGTGCCAGCTCATTCAATCCGGACAGCACCTACGAGCAGTACGTC.